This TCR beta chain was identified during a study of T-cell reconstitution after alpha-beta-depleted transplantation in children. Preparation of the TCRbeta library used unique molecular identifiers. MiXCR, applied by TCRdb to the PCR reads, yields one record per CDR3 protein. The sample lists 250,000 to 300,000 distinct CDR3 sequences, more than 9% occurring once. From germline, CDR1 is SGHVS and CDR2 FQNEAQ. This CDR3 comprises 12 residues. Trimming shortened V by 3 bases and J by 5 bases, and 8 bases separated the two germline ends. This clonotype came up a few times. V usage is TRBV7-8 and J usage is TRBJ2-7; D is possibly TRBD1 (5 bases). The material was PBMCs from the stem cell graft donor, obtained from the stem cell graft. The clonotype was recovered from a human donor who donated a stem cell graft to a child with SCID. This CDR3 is CASSFRVDEQYF. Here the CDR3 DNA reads TGTGCCAGCAGCTTCAGGGTTGACGAGCAGTACTTC.